These 9 T cell receptor beta chains share one sample of origin, sequenced in a study of human T cells and chemical hapten exposure. The time point here: healthy volunteer bleed at 6 weeks. The authors' total RNA extraction used unfractionated whole blood. TCRdb redid the calling of the RACE reads with MiXCR, one entry per CDR3 protein. The table shows 65,000 to 95,000 distinct CDR3 sequences, with 8.5% to 10% occurring only once. What was sequenced was whole blood. The receptors here all came from a female donor in good health. Some clones in this sample may be carry-over from other donors' samples.

This clonotype occurred many times. The rearrangement uses TRBV7-9 and TRBJ2-7; D remains unclear. This CDR3 is built from 16 residues. The V end lost 1 base, the J end lost 9 bases, and 22 bases lay between the germline ends. CDR1 is SEHNR, CDR2 FQNEAQ, per germline (reference sequence). In DNA form, the CDR3 reads TGTGCCAGCAGCTTAGGCAAGGCGATACCCCCCGTCGGGCAGTACTTC. Its translation is CASSLGKAIPPVGQYF.

There are many counts of this clonotype. The J gene is TRBJ2-5, the V gene TRBV7-2, with D perhaps matching TRBD2 (5 bases). Germline CDR1 and CDR2: SGHTA and FQGNSA. This CDR3 contains 13 residues. Trimming took off 5 bases at V and 4 bases at J, with 11 bases between the two ends. CDR3 protein: CASSPDWGETQYF. DNA for the CDR3: TGTGCCAGCAGCCCGGACTGGGGAGAGACCCAGTACTTC.

This clonotype was detected ten times or more. V is TRBV7-2 and J is TRBJ2-6; TRBD2 matches 9 bases. V shed 1 base and J 4 bases; nucleotides not matched to a gene: 11. The CDR3 runs 19 residues. Germline V gene sequence: CDR1 SGHTA, CDR2 FQGNSA. The chain's CDR3 is CASSLGGSGGFVGANVLTF. CDR3 DNA sequence: TGTGCCAGCAGCTTAGGGGGCAGCGGGGGGTTCGTCGGGGCCAACGTCCTGACTTTC.

Many counts were recorded for this clonotype. V is TRBV6-2 or TRBV6-3 and J is TRBJ1-5; 7 bases are a match to TRBD1. From germline, CDR1 is MNHEY and CDR2 SVGEGT. V trimming: 6 bases; J trimming: 8 bases; junction bases outside the gene matches: 1. This CDR3 comprises 11 residues. CDR3 nucleotides: TGTGCCAGCAGAGACAGGGAGCCCCAGCATTTT. Its translation is CASRDREPQHF.

The chain uses TRBV3-1 and TRBJ2-1; unclear D gene. Looked up from germline, CDR1 is LGHDT and CDR2 is YNNKEL (reference sequence). This CDR3 region has 15 residues. With 0 bases removed from V and 1 base from J, the gap between germline ends came to 7 bases. The CDR3 DNA sequence: TGTGCCAGCAGCCAAGAGGCGGCGTCCTACAATGAGCAGTTCTTC. Protein sequence: CASSQEAASYNEQFF.

This clonotype turned up a few times. V and J are TRBV27 and TRBJ2-7; TRBD2 matches at 8 bases. This CDR3 contains 16 residues. Trimming took 5 bases from V and 0 from J; bases not matched to a gene: 9. Germline V lookup: CDR1 MNHEY, CDR2 SMNVEV (reference sequence). The DNA for the CDR3 is TGTGCCAGCAGTGCCCTGGCGGGGGGTAGCTCCTACGAGCAGTACTTC. This encodes CASSALAGGSSYEQYF.

This clonotype was recorded at least ten times. CDR3 DNA: TGTGCCAGCAGCCAAACGGGTCCACAGGCAGATACGCAGTATTTT. It yields the protein CASSQTGPQADTQYF. The chain employs TRBV4-2 and TRBJ2-3, with D possibly matching TRBD1 (5 bases). The CDR3 is made up of 15 amino acids. Looked up from germline, CDR1 is LGHNA and CDR2 is YNFKEQ. V was trimmed by 2 bases and J by 4 bases, leaving 13 bases between them.

The chain employs TRBV20-1 and TRBJ2-1, with D possibly matching TRBD2 (7 bases). The CDR3 runs 14 residues. V lost 6 bases and J lost 2, with 14 bases in between. Germline values: CDR1 DFQATT, CDR2 SNEGSKA (reference sequence). The CDR3 loop is CSAEGGPAYNEQFF. DNA for the CDR3: TGCAGTGCAGAGGGGGGGCCTGCCTACAATGAGCAGTTCTTC.

This clonotype was counted at least ten times. This chain links TRBV6-5 with TRBJ2-3, with 9 nucleotides matching TRBD2. This CDR3 spans 15 amino acids. Unmatched junction bases numbered 3, after V lost 2 bases and J lost 3 bases. Germline lookup yields CDR1 MNHEY and CDR2 SVGAGI. CDR3 nucleotides: TGTGCCAGCAGTTACGGGCTAGCGGGGACAGATACGCAGTATTTT. It specifies CASSYGLAGTDTQYF.